The rows below give T cell receptor beta chains drawn from one sample of a study of T cells in Graves' hyperthyroidism and ophthalmopathy. TCRdb re-derived calls from the multiplex PCR reads in MiXCR, one entry per CDR3 protein. The sample records more than 500,000 distinct CDR3 sequences, about 16% being singletons. The sample comprised blood. The receptors derive from a young woman with Graves' ophthalmopathy. CDR3s include the opening cysteine and the closing phenylalanine or tryptophan. The D gene is left open where the match is weak. The listing skips clone size in some rows; elsewhere it reads once, few, many or a size class.

TRBV7-2,many,TRBJ2-3,TRBD2,TGTGCCAGCAGCTTATGGGAGGGATCAGATACGCAGTATTTT,CASSLWEGSDTQYF
TRBV4-3,NA,TRBJ2-6,NA,TGCGCCAGCAGCCTCCGACAGGCTTCTGGGGCCAACGTCCTGACTTTC,CASSLRQASGANVLTF
TRBV11-2,many,TRBJ2-7,NA,TGTGCCAGCAGCTTAGATCTAGGGGGGGCCTACGAGCAGTACTTC,CASSLDLGGAYEQYF
TRBV6-2/TRBV6-3,few,TRBJ1-6,NA,TGTGCCAGCAAAAAGGGGAATTCACCCCTCCACTTT,CASKKGNSPLHF
TRBV2,few,TRBJ1-5,TRBD1,TGTGCCAGCATGGTGGACAGGAGTAGCAATCAGCCCCAGCATTTT,CASMVDRSSNQPQHF
TRBV5-1,many,TRBJ2-7,TRBD1,TGCGCCAGCAGCTTGCGAGGGACAGGTAAATACGAGCAGTACTTC,CASSLRGTGKYEQYF
TRBV24-1,once,TRBJ2-5,NA,TGTGCCACCAGTGATTTTCAGGCGGGGGCAGGGCCAGAAACCCAGTACTTC,CATSDFQAGAGPETQYF
TRBV7-8,NA,TRBJ1-6,NA,TGTGCCAGCAGCCACACCGCTCCACGATATTCACCCCTCCACTTT,CASSHTAPRYSPLHF
TRBV6-1,NA,TRBJ1-2,NA,TGTGCCAGCAGCTATGACGCAAACTATGGCTACACCTTC,CASSYDANYGYTF
TRBV3-1,NA,TRBJ2-5,TRBD2,TGCGCCAGCAGCCTCGATAGCGGGAGCCGCGAGACCCAGTACTTC,CASSLDSGSRETQYF
TRBV5-4,NA,TRBJ1-5,NA,TGTGCCAGCAGCTTGGCGCCAGGGCTGAATCAGCCCCAGCATTTT,CASSLAPGLNQPQHF
TRBV19,NA,TRBJ1-4,NA,TGTGCCAGTAGGAACGGACAGATCGCTAATGAAAAACTGTTTTTT,CASRNGQIANEKLFF
TRBV6-2/TRBV6-3,NA,TRBJ1-6,NA,TGTGCCAGCAGAGATCCTAATTCGGACCTCCACTTT,CASRDPNSDLHF
TRBV28,many,TRBJ2-7,NA,TGTGCCAGCAGTTTACTACGTGGGACCGCCGGGGGGCGAGAGCAGTACTTC,CASSLLRGTAGGREQYF
TRBV5-1,many,TRBJ2-7,NA,TGCGCCAGCAGTCCTGCTGACATGCAATACGAGCAGTACTTC,CASSPADMQYEQYF
TRBV20-1,many,TRBJ2-3,NA,TGCAGTGCTACCGGGGCCATCACAGATACGCAGTATTTT,CSATGAITDTQYF
TRBV6-2/TRBV6-3,few,TRBJ2-3,NA,TGTGCCAGCAGTTACAACCGACAGGTCCGACGCACAGATACGCAGTATTTT,CASSYNRQVRRTDTQYF
TRBV20-1,many,TRBJ2-1,NA,TGCAGTGCGGGTCGGAGCCCCTCTTCCTACAATGAGCAGTTCTTC,CSAGRSPSSYNEQFF
TRBV4-3,few,TRBJ2-1,TRBD2,TGCGCCAGCAGCCAAGATCGGCTAGCGGGGTTCTACAATGAGCAGTTCTTC,CASSQDRLAGFYNEQFF
TRBV4-1,NA,TRBJ1-2,NA,TGCGCCAGCAGCCAATCAGAGAACTATGGCTACACCTTC,CASSQSENYGYTF
TRBV7-7,NA,TRBJ2-2,TRBD2,TGTGCCAGCAGCCAACGGGCGGGGGCCGGGGAGCTGTTTTTT,CASSQRAGAGELFF
TRBV20-1,NA,TRBJ2-7,NA,TGCAGTGCCGTAGTCGGCTCCGACGAGCAGTACTTC,CSAVVGSDEQYF
TRBV27,NA,TRBJ2-5,TRBD1,TGTGCCAGCAGTCCCCAGTCGGGACAGGGGGCTATAAGGAAGACCCAGTACTTC,CASSPQSGQGAIRKTQYF
TRBV20-1,many,TRBJ2-5,TRBD2,TGCAGTGCTAGAGGTCTAGCGGGAGGGGACAGGGAGACCCAGTACTTC,CSARGLAGGDRETQYF
TRBV28,many,TRBJ2-7,TRBD2,TGTGCCAGCAGTTTATCCTCTCTTAGCGGGGGGAGCTCCTACGAGCAGTACTTC,CASSLSSLSGGSSYEQYF
TRBV11-2,many,TRBJ2-1,NA,TGTGCCAGCAGCTTAGGGCAGAGACTGTTCTTC,CASSLGQRLFF
TRBV5-1,many,TRBJ1-1,NA,TGCGCCAGCAGCGGGGATCTGAACCGACTCGAAGCTTTCTTT,CASSGDLNRLEAFF
TRBV20-1,NA,TRBJ2-3,NA,TGCAGTGCTAGCCTCGGAGCCTGGCGAGTGGGCACAGATACGCAGTATTTT,CSASLGAWRVGTDTQYF
TRBV20-1,many,TRBJ2-5,NA,TGCAGTGCTAGATTCCCGGGACAAGAGACCCAGTACTTC,CSARFPGQETQYF
TRBV9,many,TRBJ2-1,TRBD2,TGTGCCAGCAGCGTGAGGGGCGGCGGGGGGCACTACAATGAGCAGTTCTTC,CASSVRGGGGHYNEQFF
TRBV9,NA,TRBJ2-2,NA,TGTGCCAGCAGCGTCCCCCGGACATCGAACACCGGGGAGCTGTTTTTT,CASSVPRTSNTGELFF
TRBV7-9,few,TRBJ2-7,TRBD2,TGTGCCAGCAGCGCACCGAGACTAGCGACGACCTACGAGCAGTACTTC,CASSAPRLATTYEQYF
TRBV2,many,TRBJ2-1,NA,TGTGCCAGCAGCGAATACCTCGAGCAGTTCTTC,CASSEYLEQFF
TRBV4-2,NA,TRBJ2-5,NA,TGTGCCAGCAGCCAAGCGAGCACGGAGACCCAGTACTTC,CASSQASTETQYF
TRBV6-2/TRBV6-3,many,TRBJ2-7,TRBD2,TGTGCCAGCAGTTACCACATCTCCGCGGGAGGGTCCACCGAGCAGTACTTC,CASSYHISAGGSTEQYF